This T cell receptor beta chain comes out of a study of high-grade serous ovarian cancer treatment subgroups. In the study overall: Samples averaged around 14,000 reads and about 7,100 unique TCR beta rearrangements.

Comment on this clone: Antigen specificity is unknown.

Tumor tissue was taken before any definitive surgery or chemotherapy was given. The J segment lost 6 bases and the V segment lost 3 bases, leaving 5 bases of the junction unmatched. The V gene's germline CDR1 is LNHDA and CDR2 SQIVND (reference sequence). The CDR3 runs to 15 residues. Points from the study as a whole: Repertoire analysis covered CDR3 alone, not CDR1 or CDR2. Repertoire similarity ranged roughly 0.1 to 0.85 between tumors of one patient. Higher neoantigen levels went with greater TCR clonal relatedness.

Libraries were prepared by immunoSEQ multiplex PCR; TCRdb keeps only in-frame clonotypes and omits some of them. The data contain some 2,000 clones, approximately 70% of them singletons. The receptor was derived from a human donor with high-grade serous ovarian cancer. J is TRBJ2-1 and V is TRBV19; 10 nucleotides align to TRBD1. The sample was tumor tissue. CDR3 loop: CASSIGDRGGNEQFF. The CDR3 bases are TGTGCCAGTAGTATCGGGGACAGGGGTGGCAATGAGCAGTTCTTC. The full variable domain, in which reference TRBV19 and TRBJ2-1 provide the parts outside the CDR3, is DGGITQSPKYLFRKEGQNVTLSCEQNLNHDAMYWYRQDPGQGLRLIYYSQIVNDFQKGDIAEGYSVSREKKESFPLTVTSAQKNPTAFYLCASSIGDRGGNEQFFGPGTRLTVL.